This TCR beta chain was recorded in a study of blood T cell repertoires in COVID-19. Turning to the study itself: Donors in the United States, Italy and Spain gave samples during acute or convalescent COVID-19. T cells, B-cell-depleted T cells, or PBMCs provided the cDNA or gDNA that served as material.

In the original processing: Amplification from reference gene primers served as the basis for estimated nucleated cell counts. Clones were sequenced by immunoSEQ multiplex PCR, and TCRdb holds only the in-frame ones, with some missing. V and J calls and clone size are as listed in that table; D and trimming were resolved from the DNA. The sample holds more than 80,000 clones, roughly 83% seen once. The CDR3 has 14 amino acids. Trimming took off 4 bases at V and 7 bases at J, with 14 bases between the two ends. Per germline, CDR1 MNHEY and CDR2 SMNVEV (reference sequence). Specimen: peripheral blood. The clonotype was recovered from a man over 45 with active COVID-19. The V and J genes are TRBV27 and TRBJ2-1, with a possible D match to TRBD1 (6 bases). The CDR3 sequence is CASSSPLGTNEQFF. The DNA for the CDR3 is TGTGCCAGCAGTTCGCCCCTTGGGACAAATGAGCAGTTCTTC.